This T cell receptor beta chain is from a study of CXCR3-negative and CXCR3-positive naive CD8 T cells. The method, 5' RACE with UMI labels, was used to prepare the TRB cDNA libraries. Following a re-call of the 5' RACE reads, TCRdb has one entry per CDR3 protein and lacks DNA. The table counts 43,000 or so distinct CDR3 sequences; over 8.5% lies in the top ten. The CDR3 length is 15 residues. Germline CDR1 ENHRY, CDR2 SYGVKD. Sorts performed in triplicate captured some 270,000 cells each from every CD8+ T cell subset. This chain connects TRBV10-3 to TRBJ2-1; the D call from TCRdb, TRBD2, cannot be confirmed without DNA. The sample comprised memory CD8+ T cells from blood. This TCR was sampled from a human donor in good health. Some clones in this sample may be carry-over from other donors' samples. CDR3 loop: CAISDGTSGNNEQFF.